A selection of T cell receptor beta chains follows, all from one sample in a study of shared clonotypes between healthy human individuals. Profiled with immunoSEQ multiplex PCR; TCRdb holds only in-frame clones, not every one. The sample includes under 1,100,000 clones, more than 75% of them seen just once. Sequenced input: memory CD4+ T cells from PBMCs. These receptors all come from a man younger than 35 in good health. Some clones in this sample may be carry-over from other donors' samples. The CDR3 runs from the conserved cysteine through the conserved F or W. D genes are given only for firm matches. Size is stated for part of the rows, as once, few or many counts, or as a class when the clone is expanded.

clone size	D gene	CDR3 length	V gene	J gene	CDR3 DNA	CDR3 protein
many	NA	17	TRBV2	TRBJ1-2	TGTGCCAGCAGAAAGGTGGCGGGGGACGGCAGTAACTATGGCTACACCTTC	CASRKVAGDGSNYGYTF
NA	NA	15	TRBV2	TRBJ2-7	TGTGCCAGCAGTGGTGTCAGGGGGGCTTCCTACGAGCAGTACTTC	CASSGVRGASYEQYF
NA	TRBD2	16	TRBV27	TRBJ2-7	TGTGCCAGCAGTTTAGGCGGGGCTAGCGGAACCTACGAGCAGTACTTC	CASSLGGASGTYEQYF
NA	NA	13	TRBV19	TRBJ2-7	TGTGCCAGTAGTATTACTAGTGCCTACGAGCAGTACTTC	CASSITSAYEQYF
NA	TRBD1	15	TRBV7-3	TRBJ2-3	TGTGCCAGCAGCTCCGGGACAGGGTCCACAGATACGCAGTATTTT	CASSSGTGSTDTQYF
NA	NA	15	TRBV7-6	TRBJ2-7	TGTGCCAGCAGCTCCATCACAGGGTCTGAAAACGAGCAGTACTTC	CASSSITGSENEQYF
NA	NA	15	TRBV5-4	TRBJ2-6	TGTGCCAGTCGAAGGGTACCCTCTGGGGCCAACGTCCTGACTTTC	CASRRVPSGANVLTF
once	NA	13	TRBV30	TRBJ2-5	TGTGCCTGGAGTGTGTGGGGAGGAAAGACCCAGTACTTC	CAWSVWGGKTQYF
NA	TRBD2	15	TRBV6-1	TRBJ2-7	TGTTCAGGGGGGCTAGCGGGGTCGTTCGGGTACGAGCAGTACTTC	CSGGLAGSFGYEQYF
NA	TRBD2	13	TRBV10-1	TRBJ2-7	TGCGCCAGCAGTGGCAGCGGGAGGGGTGAGCAGTACTTC	CASSGSGRGEQYF
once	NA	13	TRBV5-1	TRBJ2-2	TGCGCCAGCAGCTTGGCCGTAGCTGGGGAGCTGTTTTTT	CASSLAVAGELFF
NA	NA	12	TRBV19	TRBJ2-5	TGTGCCAGTAGTATCTCCCGGGAGACCCAGTACTTC	CASSISRETQYF
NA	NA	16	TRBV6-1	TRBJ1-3	TGTGCCAGCAGTGAGAGGGTCACCAACTCTGGAAACACCATATATTTT	CASSERVTNSGNTIYF
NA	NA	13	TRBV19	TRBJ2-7	TGTGCCAGTAGTGCCCGTGAGGGAAACGAGCAGTACTTC	CASSAREGNEQYF
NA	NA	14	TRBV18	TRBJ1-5	TGTGCCAGCTCCCAGTCCGACAGCAATCAGCCCCAGCATTTT	CASSQSDSNQPQHF
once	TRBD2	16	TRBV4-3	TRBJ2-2	TGCGCCAGCAGCCAGGGGACTAGCGGGAGAGGCGGGGAGCTGTTTTTT	CASSQGTSGRGGELFF
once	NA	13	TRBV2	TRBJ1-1	TGTGCCAGCATGGAGGGGATGAACACTGAAGCTTTCTTT	CASMEGMNTEAFF
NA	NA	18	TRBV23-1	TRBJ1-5	TGCGCCAGCAGTCAATCTCCGAGCAGAAGCTATAGCAATCAGCCCCAGCATTTT	CASSQSPSRSYSNQPQHF
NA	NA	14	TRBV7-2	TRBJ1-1	TGTGCCAGCAGCCGCGTTCTCATGAACACTGAAGCTTTCTTT	CASSRVLMNTEAFF
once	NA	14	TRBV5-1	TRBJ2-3	TGCGCCAGCAGCTTGGCGGGCAGCACAGATACGCAGTATTTT	CASSLAGSTDTQYF
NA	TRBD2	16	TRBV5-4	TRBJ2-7	TGTGCCAGCAGCCCATGGACTAGCGACGTTTCCTACGAGCAGTACTTC	CASSPWTSDVSYEQYF
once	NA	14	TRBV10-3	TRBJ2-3	TGTGCCATCAGTGAGTCGACGGGGACAGATACGCAGTATTTT	CAISESTGTDTQYF
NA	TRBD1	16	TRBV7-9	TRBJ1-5	TGTGCCAGCAGCAGTGGACAGGGCGAGAGCAATCAGCCCCAGCATTTT	CASSSGQGESNQPQHF
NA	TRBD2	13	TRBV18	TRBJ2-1	TGTGCCAGCTCACAGGGACTAAACAATGAGCAGTTCTTC	CASSQGLNNEQFF
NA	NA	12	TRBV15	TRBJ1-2	TGTGCCACCAGCAGACAGGACTATGGCTACACCTTC	CATSRQDYGYTF
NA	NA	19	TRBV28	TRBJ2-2	TGTGCCAGCAGTAATATGTTGGGTACCGGGACAACGAACACCGGGGAGCTGTTTTTT	CASSNMLGTGTTNTGELFF
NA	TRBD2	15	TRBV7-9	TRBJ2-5	TGTGCCAGCAGCCTAGCGGGAGGTGGAGGTGAGACCCAGTACTTC	CASSLAGGGGETQYF
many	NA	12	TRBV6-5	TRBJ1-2	TGTGCCAGCAGCCCCGGCGAGTATGGCTACACCTTC	CASSPGEYGYTF
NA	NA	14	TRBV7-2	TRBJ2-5	TGTGCCAGCAGTTCGGGACGGGCCCAAGAGACCCAGTACTTC	CASSSGRAQETQYF
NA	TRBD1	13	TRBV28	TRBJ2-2	TGTGCCAGCAGCCCAGGGGGCTCCGGGGAGCTGTTTTTT	CASSPGGSGELFF
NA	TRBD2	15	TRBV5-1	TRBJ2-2	TGCGCCAGCAGCTTGCGGGCGGGAGAAACCGGGGAGCTGTTTTTT	CASSLRAGETGELFF
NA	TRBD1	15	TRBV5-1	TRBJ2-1	TGCGCCAGCAGCACCGGGACAGGGAGTGGGAATGAGCAGTTCTTC	CASSTGTGSGNEQFF
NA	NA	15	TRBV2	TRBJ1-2	TGTGCCAGCAGTAAAGCCTGGACAGCCGAGGATGGCTACACCTTC	CASSKAWTAEDGYTF
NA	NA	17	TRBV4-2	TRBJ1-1	TGTGCCAGCAGCCAAGATGAGGACGGCTCCATGAACACTGAAGCTTTCTTT	CASSQDEDGSMNTEAFF
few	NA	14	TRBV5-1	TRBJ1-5	TGCGCCGACCAGCATCGGGGTTTCAATCAGCCCCAGCATTTT	CADQHRGFNQPQHF
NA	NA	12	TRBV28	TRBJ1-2	TGTGCCAGCAGTCCCCGGACAAATGGCTACACCTTC	CASSPRTNGYTF
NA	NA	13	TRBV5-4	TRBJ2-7	TGTGCCAGCAGCTCCGCGAGGGCCCTCGAGCAGTACTTC	CASSSARALEQYF
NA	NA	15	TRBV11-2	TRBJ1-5	TGTGCCAGCAGCTTAGGGCAGGGGTACAATCAGCCCCAGCATTTT	CASSLGQGYNQPQHF
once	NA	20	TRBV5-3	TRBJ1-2	TGTGCCAGAAGCACCCGGACGGATCCAATTCCTATCCCATCTAACTATGGCTACACCTTC	CARSTRTDPIPIPSNYGYTF
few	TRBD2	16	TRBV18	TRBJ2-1	TGTGCCAGCTCAACAAGAGGGACTAGCGGCCACAATGAGCAGTTCTTC	CASSTRGTSGHNEQFF